This TCR beta chain was retrieved from a study of blood T cell repertoires in COVID-19. On the study more broadly: The origin of the acute and convalescent COVID-19 samples was the United States, Italy and Spain.

Recruits, aged roughly 18 to 95 years, lived in under 25 US areas. The CDR3 loop spans 11 amino acids. Germline V gives CDR1 SQVTM, CDR2 ANQGSEA. Concerning this clone itself: Germline and junction disagree at one end, which may indicate a read error.

Using immunoSEQ multiplex PCR, the repertoire was profiled, and TCRdb retains in-frame clones only, with some absent. In the table there are a few hundred thousand clones, around nine tenths of which are singletons. The sequencing sample was made of PBMCs or T cells enriched from blood (not recorded which). The chain uses TRBV29-1 and TRBJ1-1; 9 nucleotides match TRBD1. This receptor was obtained from a woman in her 50s who had recovered from COVID-19. Here the CDR3 DNA reads TGCAGCTTTTGGGACAGGGAGACGGGGGGATTT. It codes for CSFWDRETGGF. The full variable domain, completed using reference TRBV29-1 and TRBJ1-1, is SAVISQKPSRDICQRGTSLTIQCQVDSQVTMMFWYRQQPGQSLTLIATANQGSEATYESGFVIDKFPISRPNLTFSTLTVSNMSPEDSSIYLCSFWDRETGGFGQGTRLTVV.